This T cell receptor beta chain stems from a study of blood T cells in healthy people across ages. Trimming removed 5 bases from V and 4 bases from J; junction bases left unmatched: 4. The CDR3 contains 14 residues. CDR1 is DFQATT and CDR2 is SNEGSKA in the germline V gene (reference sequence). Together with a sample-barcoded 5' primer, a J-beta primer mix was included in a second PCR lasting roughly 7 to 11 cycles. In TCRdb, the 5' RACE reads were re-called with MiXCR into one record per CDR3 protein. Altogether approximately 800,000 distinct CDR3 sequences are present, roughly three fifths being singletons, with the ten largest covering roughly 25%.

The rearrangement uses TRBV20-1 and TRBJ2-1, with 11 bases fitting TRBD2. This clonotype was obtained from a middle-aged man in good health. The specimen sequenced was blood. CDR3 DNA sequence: TGCAGTGCTTTGGGGACTAGCGGTTACAATGAGCAGTTCTTC. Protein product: CSALGTSGYNEQFF.